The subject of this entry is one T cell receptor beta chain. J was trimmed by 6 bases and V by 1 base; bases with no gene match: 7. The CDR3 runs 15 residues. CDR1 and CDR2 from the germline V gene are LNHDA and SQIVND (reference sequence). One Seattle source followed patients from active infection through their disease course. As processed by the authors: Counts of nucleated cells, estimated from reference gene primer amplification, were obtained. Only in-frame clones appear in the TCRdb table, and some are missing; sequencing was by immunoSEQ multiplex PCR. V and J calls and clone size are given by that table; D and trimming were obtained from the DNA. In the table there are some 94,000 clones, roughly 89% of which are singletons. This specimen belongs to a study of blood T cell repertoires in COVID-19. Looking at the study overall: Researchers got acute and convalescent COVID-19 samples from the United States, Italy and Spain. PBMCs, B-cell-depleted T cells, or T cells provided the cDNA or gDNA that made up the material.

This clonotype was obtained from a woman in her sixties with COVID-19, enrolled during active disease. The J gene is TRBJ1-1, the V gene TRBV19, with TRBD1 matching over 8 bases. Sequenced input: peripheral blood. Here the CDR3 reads CASSIAAGGRSEAFF. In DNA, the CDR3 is TGTGCCAGTAGTATAGCAGCAGGGGGCAGGTCTGAAGCTTTCTTT.